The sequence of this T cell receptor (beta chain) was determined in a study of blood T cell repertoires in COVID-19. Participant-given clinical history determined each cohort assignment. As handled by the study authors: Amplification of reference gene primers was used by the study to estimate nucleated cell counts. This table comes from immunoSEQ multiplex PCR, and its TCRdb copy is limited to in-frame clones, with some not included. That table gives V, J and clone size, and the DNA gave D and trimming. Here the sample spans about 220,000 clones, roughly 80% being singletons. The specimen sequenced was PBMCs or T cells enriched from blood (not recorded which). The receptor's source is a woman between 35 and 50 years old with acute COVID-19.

CDR3 bases: TGTGCCAGCAGTTCGACAGGGGAGGCTAATGAAAAACTGTTTTTT. The encoded protein is CASSSTGEANEKLFF. The chain is built from TRBV6-5 and TRBJ1-4, with TRBD1 matching 8 bases. Germline V gene lookup returns CDR1 MNHEY and CDR2 SVGAGI. There are 15 residues in the CDR3. Germline trimming cut 4 bases from V and 3 bases from J; bases unmatched to any gene: 4.